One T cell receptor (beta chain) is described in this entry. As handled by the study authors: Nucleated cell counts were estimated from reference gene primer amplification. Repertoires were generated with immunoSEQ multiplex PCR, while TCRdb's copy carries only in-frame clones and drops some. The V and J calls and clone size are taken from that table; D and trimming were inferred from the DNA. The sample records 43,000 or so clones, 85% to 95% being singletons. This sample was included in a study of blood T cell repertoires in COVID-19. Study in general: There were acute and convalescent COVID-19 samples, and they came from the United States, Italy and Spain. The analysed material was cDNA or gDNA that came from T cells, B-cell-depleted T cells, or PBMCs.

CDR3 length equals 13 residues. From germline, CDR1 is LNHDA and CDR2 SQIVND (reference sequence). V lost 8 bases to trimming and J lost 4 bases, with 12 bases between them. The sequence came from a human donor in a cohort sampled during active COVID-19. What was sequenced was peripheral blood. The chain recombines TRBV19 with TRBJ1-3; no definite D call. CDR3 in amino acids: CASSQQTGNTIYF. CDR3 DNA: TGTGCCAGTTCCCAACAGACCGGAAACACCATATATTTT.